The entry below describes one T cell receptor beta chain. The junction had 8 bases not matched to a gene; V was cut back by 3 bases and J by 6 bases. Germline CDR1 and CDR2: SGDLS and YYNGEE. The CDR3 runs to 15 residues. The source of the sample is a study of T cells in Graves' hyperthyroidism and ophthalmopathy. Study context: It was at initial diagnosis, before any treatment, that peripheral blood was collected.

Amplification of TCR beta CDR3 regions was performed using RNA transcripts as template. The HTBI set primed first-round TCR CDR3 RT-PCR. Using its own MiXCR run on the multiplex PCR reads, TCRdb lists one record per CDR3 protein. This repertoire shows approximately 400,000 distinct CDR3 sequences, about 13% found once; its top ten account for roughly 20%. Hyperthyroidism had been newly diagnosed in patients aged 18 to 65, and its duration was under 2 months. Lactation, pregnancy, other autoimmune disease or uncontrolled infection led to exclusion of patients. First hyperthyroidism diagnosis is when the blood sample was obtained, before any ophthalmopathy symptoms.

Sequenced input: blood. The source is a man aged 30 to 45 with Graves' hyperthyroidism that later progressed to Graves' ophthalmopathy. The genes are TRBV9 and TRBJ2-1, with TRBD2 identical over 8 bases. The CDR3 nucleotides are TGTGCCAGCAGCGAAGACCCAGCGGGAGTCAATGAGCAGTTCTTC. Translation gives CASSEDPAGVNEQFF.